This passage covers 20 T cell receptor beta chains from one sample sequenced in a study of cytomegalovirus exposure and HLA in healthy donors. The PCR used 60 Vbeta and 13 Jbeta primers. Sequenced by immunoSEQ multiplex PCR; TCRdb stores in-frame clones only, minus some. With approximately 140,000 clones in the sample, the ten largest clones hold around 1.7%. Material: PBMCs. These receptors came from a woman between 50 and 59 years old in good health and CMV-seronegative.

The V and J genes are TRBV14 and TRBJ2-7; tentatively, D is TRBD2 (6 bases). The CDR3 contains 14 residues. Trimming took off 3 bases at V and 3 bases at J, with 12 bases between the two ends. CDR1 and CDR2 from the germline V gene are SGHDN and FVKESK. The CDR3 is CASSHGTGGYEQYF. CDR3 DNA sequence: TGTGCCAGCAGCCACGGGACTGGCGGCTACGAGCAGTACTTC.

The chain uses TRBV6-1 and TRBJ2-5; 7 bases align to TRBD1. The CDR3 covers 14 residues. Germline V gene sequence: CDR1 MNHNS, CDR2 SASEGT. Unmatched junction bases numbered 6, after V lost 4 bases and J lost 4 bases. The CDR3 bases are TGTGCCAGCAGTGCCAACAGGGGCGGAGAGACCCAGTACTTC. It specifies CASSANRGGETQYF.

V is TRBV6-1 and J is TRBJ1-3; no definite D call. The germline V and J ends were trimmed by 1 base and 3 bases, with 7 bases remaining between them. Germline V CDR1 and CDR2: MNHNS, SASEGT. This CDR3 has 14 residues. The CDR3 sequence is CASSEGPFGNTIYF. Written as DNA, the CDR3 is TGTGCCAGCAGTGAAGGTCCGTTTGGAAACACCATATATTTT.

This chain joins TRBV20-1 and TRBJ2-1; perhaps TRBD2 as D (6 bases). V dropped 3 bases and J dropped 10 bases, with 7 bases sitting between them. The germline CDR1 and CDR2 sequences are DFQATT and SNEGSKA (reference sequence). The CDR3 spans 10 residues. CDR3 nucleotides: TGCAGTGCTAGGGGACTCGAGCAGTTCTTC. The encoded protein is CSARGLEQFF.

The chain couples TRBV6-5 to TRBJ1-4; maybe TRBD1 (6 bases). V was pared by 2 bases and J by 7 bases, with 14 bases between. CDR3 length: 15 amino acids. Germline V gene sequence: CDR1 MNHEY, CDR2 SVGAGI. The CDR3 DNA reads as TGTGCCAGCAGTTACGGGGGGGAGGGGGGTGAAAAACTGTTTTTT. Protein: CASSYGGEGGEKLFF.

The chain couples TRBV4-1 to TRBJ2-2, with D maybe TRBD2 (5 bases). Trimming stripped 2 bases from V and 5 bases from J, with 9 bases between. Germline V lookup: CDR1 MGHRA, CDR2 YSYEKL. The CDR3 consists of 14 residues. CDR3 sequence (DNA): TGCGCCAGCAGCCAACCGGGGTGGACCGGGGAGCTGTTTTTT. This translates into CASSQPGWTGELFF.

The CDR3 DNA sequence: TGTGCCAGCAGTTACGAGGGAAATCAGCCCCAGCATTTT. It codes for CASSYEGNQPQHF. The chain recombines TRBV6-6 with TRBJ1-5; the D is unclear. The CDR3 spans 13 residues. Germline V lookup: CDR1 MNHNY, CDR2 SVGAGI (reference sequence). Trimming pared 2 bases from V and 4 bases from J, leaving 6 bases between.

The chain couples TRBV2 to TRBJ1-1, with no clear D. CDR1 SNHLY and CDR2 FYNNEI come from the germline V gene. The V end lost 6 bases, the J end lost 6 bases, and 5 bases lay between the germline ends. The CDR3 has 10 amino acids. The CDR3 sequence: CASRGPEAFF. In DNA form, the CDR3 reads TGTGCCAGCAGGGGCCCTGAAGCTTTCTTT.

As DNA, the CDR3 is TGTGCCTTCGCCGGGACTATGCCTACAAATGAGCAGTTCTTC. Amino acid sequence: CAFAGTMPTNEQFF. J is TRBJ2-1 and V is TRBV5-4; 7 bases are a match to TRBD2. Per germline, CDR1 SGHNT and CDR2 YYREEE (reference sequence). The junction had 14 bases not matched to a gene; V was cut back by 10 bases and J by 7 bases. CDR3 size: 14 residues.

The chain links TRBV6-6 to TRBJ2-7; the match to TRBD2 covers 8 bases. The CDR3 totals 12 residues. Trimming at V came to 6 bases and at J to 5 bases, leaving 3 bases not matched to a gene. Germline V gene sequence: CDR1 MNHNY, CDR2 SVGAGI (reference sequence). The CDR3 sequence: CASSGRAHEQYF. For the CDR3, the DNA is TGTGCCAGCAGCGGGAGGGCCCACGAGCAGTACTTC.

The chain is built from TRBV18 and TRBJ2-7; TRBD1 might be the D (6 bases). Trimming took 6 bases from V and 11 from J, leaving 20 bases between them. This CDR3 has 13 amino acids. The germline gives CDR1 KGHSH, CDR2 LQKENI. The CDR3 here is CASSPADSPGEYF. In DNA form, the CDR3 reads TGTGCCAGCTCGCCTGCGGACAGCCCAGGGGAGTACTTC. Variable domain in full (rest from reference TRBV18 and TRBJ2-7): NAGVMQNPRHLVRRRGQEARLRCSPMKGHSHVYWYRQLPEEGLKFMVYLQKENIIDESGMPKERFSAEFPKEGPSILRIQQVVRGDSAAYFCASSPADSPGEYFGPGTRLTVT.

The CDR3 bases are TGTGCCTGGAGTGTTCCGCAGGGGTTAGGCGGCTACACCTTC. As protein: CAWSVPQGLGGYTF. V usage is TRBV30 and J usage is TRBJ1-2; possibly TRBD1 for D (6 bases). Germline lookup yields CDR1 GTSNPN and CDR2 SVGIG (reference sequence). The CDR3 spans 14 residues. Trimming shortened V by 0 bases and J by 8 bases, and 16 bases separated the two germline ends.

The CDR3 protein is CASSRGGGSTGELFF. The DNA for the CDR3 is TGTGCCAGCAGCCGAGGGGGGGGCAGCACCGGGGAGCTGTTTTTT. The genes are TRBV7-7 and TRBJ2-2, with D perhaps matching TRBD2 (7 bases). Trimming took 5 bases from V and 4 from J, leaving 14 bases between them. The CDR3 loop spans 15 amino acids. Germline values: CDR1 SSHAT, CDR2 FNYEAQ (reference sequence).

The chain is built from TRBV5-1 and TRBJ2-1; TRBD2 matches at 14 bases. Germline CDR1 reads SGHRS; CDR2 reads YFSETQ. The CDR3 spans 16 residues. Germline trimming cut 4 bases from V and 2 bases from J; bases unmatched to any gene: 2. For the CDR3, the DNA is TGCGCCAGCAGCCCGGGACTAGCGGGGGCCTACAATGAGCAGTTCTTC. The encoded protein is CASSPGLAGAYNEQFF.

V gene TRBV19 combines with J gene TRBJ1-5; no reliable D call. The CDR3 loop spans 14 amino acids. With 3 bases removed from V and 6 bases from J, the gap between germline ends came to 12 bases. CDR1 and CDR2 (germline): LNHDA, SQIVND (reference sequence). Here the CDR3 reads CASSIDEGTQPQHF. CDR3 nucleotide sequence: TGTGCCAGTAGTATCGATGAGGGTACTCAGCCCCAGCATTTT.

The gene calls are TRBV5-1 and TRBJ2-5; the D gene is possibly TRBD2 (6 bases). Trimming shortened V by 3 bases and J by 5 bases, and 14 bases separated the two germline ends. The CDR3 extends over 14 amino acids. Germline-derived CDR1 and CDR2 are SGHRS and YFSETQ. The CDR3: CASSSPGLAETQYF. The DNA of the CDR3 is TGCGCCAGCAGCTCCCCGGGACTGGCGGAGACCCAGTACTTC.

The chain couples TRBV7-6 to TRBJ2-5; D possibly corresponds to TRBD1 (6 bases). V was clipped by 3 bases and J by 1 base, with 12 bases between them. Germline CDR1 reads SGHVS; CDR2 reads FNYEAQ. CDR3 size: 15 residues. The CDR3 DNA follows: TGTGCCAGCAGCTTTTTACAGGGACGCCAAGAGACCCAGTACTTC. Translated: CASSFLQGRQETQYF.

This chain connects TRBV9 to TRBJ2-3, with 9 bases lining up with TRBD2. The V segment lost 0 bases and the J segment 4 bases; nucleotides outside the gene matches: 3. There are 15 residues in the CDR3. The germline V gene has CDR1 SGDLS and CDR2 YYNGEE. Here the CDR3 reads CASSVASGNADTQYF. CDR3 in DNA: TGTGCCAGCAGCGTAGCTAGCGGGAACGCAGATACGCAGTATTTT.

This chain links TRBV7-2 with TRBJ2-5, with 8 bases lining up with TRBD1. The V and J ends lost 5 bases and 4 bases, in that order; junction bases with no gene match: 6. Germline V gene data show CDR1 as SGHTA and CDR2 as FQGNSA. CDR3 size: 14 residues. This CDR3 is CASSPGQGRETQYF. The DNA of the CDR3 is TGTGCCAGCAGCCCAGGACAGGGTAGAGAGACCCAGTACTTC.

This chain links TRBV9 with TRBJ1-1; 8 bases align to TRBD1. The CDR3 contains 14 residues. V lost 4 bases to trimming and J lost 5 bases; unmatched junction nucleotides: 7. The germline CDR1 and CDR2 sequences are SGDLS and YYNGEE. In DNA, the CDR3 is TGTGCCAGCAGCACCACAGGGGGGAAAACTGAAGCTTTCTTT. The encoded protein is CASSTTGGKTEAFF.